These 7 T cell receptor beta chains came from one sample sequenced in a study of T cell responses to AZD1222 COVID-19 vaccine. TCRdb's copy holds only in-frame clones and misses some; the assay was immunoSEQ multiplex PCR. Of about 150,000 clones listed, about 90% were seen once; the top ten hold around 3.8%. The specimen comprised peripheral blood, sampled 28 days after the second AZD1222 dose. The receptors were sampled from an adult who received the AZD1222 COVID-19 vaccine.

J is TRBJ1-5 and V is TRBV7-8; tentatively, D is TRBD1 (5 bases). Germline V gene sequence: CDR1 SGHVS, CDR2 FQNEAQ. V lost 0 bases and J 5 bases, leaving 17 bases between the germline ends. CDR3 length equals 17 residues. CDR3 nucleotides: TGTGCCAGCAGCTTAGCTGAGAGGGGACTCGGGGATCAGCCCCAGCATTTT. This codes for CASSLAERGLGDQPQHF.

The chain employs TRBV7-2 and TRBJ1-1, with D unclear. The CDR3 is 13 amino acids. The V end was cut by 4 bases, the J end by 7 bases, with 13 bases between. The germline gives CDR1 SGHTA, CDR2 FQGNSA. CDR3 in amino acids: CASSSDPRREAFF. DNA for the CDR3: TGTGCCAGCAGCTCCGACCCGCGGCGTGAAGCTTTCTTT.

CDR3 in DNA: TGTGCCAGTGGACAGGGGTTGAACACTGAAGCTTTCTTT. Protein product: CASGQGLNTEAFF. The rearrangement links TRBV19 to TRBJ1-1, with 9 bases lining up with TRBD1. The CDR3 covers 13 residues. Trimming at V came to 8 bases and at J to 0 bases, leaving 1 base not matched to a gene. CDR1 is LNHDA and CDR2 is SQIVND in the germline V gene (reference sequence).

V usage is TRBV10-3 and J usage is TRBJ1-2; possibly TRBD1 for D (6 bases). V dropped 10 bases and J dropped 2 bases, with 17 bases sitting between them. CDR3 length: 14 residues. Germline CDR1 ENHRY, CDR2 SYGVKD. Here the CDR3 DNA reads TGTGCCACCACGGACAGCCCGAGGAACTATGGCTACACCTTC. This encodes CATTDSPRNYGYTF.

The rearrangement uses TRBV30 and TRBJ2-5, with D possibly matching TRBD2 (6 bases). CDR3 length: 16 residues. With 0 bases removed from V and 7 bases from J, the gap between germline ends came to 21 bases. The germline V gene has CDR1 GTSNPN and CDR2 SVGIG (reference sequence). In DNA form, the CDR3 reads TGTGCCTGGAGTGTGGACTCCGGTCCGGGGGTAGGGACCCAGTACTTC. This codes for CAWSVDSGPGVGTQYF. The full variable domain, completed using reference TRBV30 and TRBJ2-5, is SQTIHQWPATLVQPVGSPLSLECTVEGTSNPNLYWYRQAAGRGLQLLFYSVGIGQISSEVPQNLSASRPQDRQFILSSKKLLLSDSGFYLCAWSVDSGPGVGTQYFGPGTRLLVL.

The V call is TRBV5-5, the J call TRBJ1-2; 8 bases line up with TRBD1. The CDR3 length is 15 residues. The V gene's germline CDR1 is SGHKS and CDR2 YYEKEE (reference sequence). J was trimmed by 4 bases and V by 4 bases; bases with no gene match: 9. CDR3: CASSIDRGSGYGYTF. CDR3 sequence (DNA): TGTGCCAGCAGCATCGACAGGGGTAGTGGCTATGGCTACACCTTC.

The genes are TRBV24-1 and TRBJ2-1; 11 bases align to TRBD2. Trimming removed 5 bases from V and 9 bases from J; junction bases left unmatched: 2. From germline, CDR1 is KGHDR and CDR2 SFDVKD. This CDR3 contains 13 residues. The CDR3, as DNA: TGTGCCACCAGTGTAGCGGGAGGGGGTGAGCAGTTCTTC. Its protein product is CATSVAGGGEQFF.